The T cell receptor beta chain under discussion was sequenced for a study of PD-1 blockade in classical Hodgkin lymphoma. Following autologous stem cell transplantation, relapse occurred in every patient, and exposure to brentuximab vedotin varied. The table came from immunoSEQ multiplex PCR; TCRdb's copy has only in-frame clones and leaves some out. The sample includes about 30,000 clones, roughly 70% of them seen just once. Deletions cut 2 bases from V and 4 bases from J, with 14 bases between. The length of the CDR3 is 16 residues. The germline gives CDR1 MNHNS, CDR2 SASEGT. The sequence was collected from a human donor with classical Hodgkin lymphoma. V usage is TRBV6-1 and J usage is TRBJ1-4, with a tentative D call TRBD1 (5 bases). Sequencing was performed on peripheral blood mononuclear cells (PBMCs), taken before the second cycle of nivolumab. The CDR3 protein is CASSEFGAGGNEKLFF. The CDR3 DNA sequence: TGTGCCAGCAGTGAATTCGGGGCAGGTGGTAATGAAAAACTGTTTTTT.